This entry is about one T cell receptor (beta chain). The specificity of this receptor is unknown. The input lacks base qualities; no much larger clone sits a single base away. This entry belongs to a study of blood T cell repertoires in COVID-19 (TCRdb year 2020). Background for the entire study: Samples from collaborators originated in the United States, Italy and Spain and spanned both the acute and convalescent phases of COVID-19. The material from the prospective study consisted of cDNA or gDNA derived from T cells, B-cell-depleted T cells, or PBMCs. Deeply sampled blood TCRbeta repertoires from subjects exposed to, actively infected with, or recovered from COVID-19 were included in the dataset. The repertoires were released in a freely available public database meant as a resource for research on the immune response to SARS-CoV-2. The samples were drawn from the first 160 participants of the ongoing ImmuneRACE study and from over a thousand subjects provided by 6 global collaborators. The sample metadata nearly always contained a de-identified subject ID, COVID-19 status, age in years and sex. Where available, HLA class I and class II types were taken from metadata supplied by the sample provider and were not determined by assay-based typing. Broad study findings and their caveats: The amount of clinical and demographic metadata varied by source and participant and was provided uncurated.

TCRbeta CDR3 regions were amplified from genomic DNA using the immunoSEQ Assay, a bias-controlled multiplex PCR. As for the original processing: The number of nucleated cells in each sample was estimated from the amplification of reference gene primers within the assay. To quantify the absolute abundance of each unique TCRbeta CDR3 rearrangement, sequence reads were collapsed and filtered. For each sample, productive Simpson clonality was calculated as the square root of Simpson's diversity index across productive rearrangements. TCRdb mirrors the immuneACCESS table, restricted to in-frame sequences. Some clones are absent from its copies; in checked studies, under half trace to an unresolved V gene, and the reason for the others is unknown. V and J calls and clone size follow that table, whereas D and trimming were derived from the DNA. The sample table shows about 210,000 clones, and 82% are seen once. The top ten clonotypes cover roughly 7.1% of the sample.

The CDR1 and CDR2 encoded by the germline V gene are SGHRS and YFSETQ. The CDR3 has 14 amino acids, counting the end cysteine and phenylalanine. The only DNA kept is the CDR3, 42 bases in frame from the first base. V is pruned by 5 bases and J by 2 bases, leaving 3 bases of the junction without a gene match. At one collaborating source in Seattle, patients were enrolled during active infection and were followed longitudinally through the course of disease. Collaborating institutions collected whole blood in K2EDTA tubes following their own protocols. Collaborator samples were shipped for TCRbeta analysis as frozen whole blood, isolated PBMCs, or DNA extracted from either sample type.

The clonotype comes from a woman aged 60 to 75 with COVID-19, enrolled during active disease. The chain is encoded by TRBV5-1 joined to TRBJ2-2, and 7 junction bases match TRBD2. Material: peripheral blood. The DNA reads TGCGCCAGCAGGGGCGGGAGTAACACCGGGGAGCTGTTTTTT. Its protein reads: CASRGGSNTGELFF.